Listed below are T cell receptor beta chains from one sample, sequenced in a study of blood T cell repertoires in COVID-19. Produced via immunoSEQ multiplex PCR; TCRdb's table is partial and in-frame only. The repertoire consists of fewer than 200,000 clones, with more than 65% occurring once and the leading ten covering about 5.7%. The sample consisted of PBMCs or T cells enriched from blood (not recorded which). The receptor set was obtained from a woman between 35 and 50 years old with acute COVID-19. CDR3s include the opening cysteine and the closing phenylalanine or tryptophan. The order of the fields is clone size, J gene, D gene, V gene, CDR3 protein, CDR3 DNA. D genes are given only for firm matches. The size entry is marked missing in some rows and otherwise reads once, few, many or a size class.

few	TRBJ1-1	TRBD1	TRBV5-1	CASSLEGQGARNTEAFF	TGCGCCAGCAGCTTGGAAGGTCAGGGGGCGAGGAACACTGAAGCTTTCTTT
NA	TRBJ1-2	NA	TRBV15	CATSITGSGYTF	TGTGCCACCAGCATTACAGGGTCTGGCTACACCTTC
NA	TRBJ1-6	TRBD1	TRBV25-1	CASSVGDRNSPLHF	TGTGCCAGCAGTGTCGGGGACAGAAATTCACCCCTCCACTTT
NA	TRBJ2-5	NA	TRBV9	CASSVGQGRETQYF	TGTGCCAGCAGCGTAGGTCAGGGGAGAGAGACCCAGTACTTC
NA	TRBJ1-1	NA	TRBV13	CASSLKEDTEAFF	TGTGCCAGCAGCTTAAAGGAGGACACTGAAGCTTTCTTT
NA	TRBJ2-4	NA	TRBV6-2/TRBV6-3	CASSAGVAKNIQYF	TGTGCCAGCAGTGCCGGGGTAGCCAAAAACATTCAGTACTTC
NA	TRBJ1-6	NA	TRBV5-4	CASSLAGYNSPLHF	TGTGCCAGCAGCTTGGCAGGGTATAATTCACCCCTCCACTTT
NA	TRBJ2-5	TRBD2	TRBV19	CASSIMGLAGEETQYF	TGTGCCAGTAGTATTATGGGACTAGCGGGAGAAGAGACCCAGTACTTC
NA	TRBJ2-5	NA	TRBV24-1	CATSDLLETQYF	TGTGCCACCAGTGATTTACTAGAGACCCAGTACTTC
NA	TRBJ2-1	TRBD1	TRBV19	CASSQRQGTYNEQFF	TGTGCCAGTAGTCAGCGACAGGGTACCTACAATGAGCAGTTCTTC
NA	TRBJ2-7	NA	TRBV6-6	CASTTGARYEQYF	TGTGCCAGCACCACGGGAGCTCGGTACGAGCAGTACTTC
once	TRBJ1-1	TRBD1	TRBV18	CASSPQPGGVSRAFF	TGTGCCAGCTCACCACAACCAGGGGGCGTGAGTCGGGCTTTCTTT
few	TRBJ1-5	TRBD1	TRBV5-1	CASSLTGGGEQPQHF	TGCGCCAGCAGCTTAACAGGGGGAGGAGAACAGCCCCAGCATTTT
NA	TRBJ1-2	TRBD1	TRBV5-4	CASSFDQGQGASASGGYTF	TGTGCCAGCAGCTTCGACCAAGGACAGGGGGCCTCCGCCTCGGGTGGCTACACCTTC
NA	TRBJ2-1	NA	TRBV9	CASSVEVGSSYNEQFF	TGTGCCAGCAGCGTAGAGGTCGGGAGCTCCTACAATGAGCAGTTCTTC
few	TRBJ1-3	NA	TRBV5-6	CASSSEPGAGNTIYF	TGTGCCAGCAGCTCCGAACCAGGGGCTGGAAACACCATATATTTT
NA	TRBJ2-3	NA	TRBV30	CAWSVDRQAGDTQYF	TGTGCCTGGAGTGTAGACCGACAGGCCGGGGATACGCAGTATTTT
few	TRBJ1-4	NA	TRBV7-2	CASSLARVSEGSLPIF	TGTGCCAGCAGCTTAGCCCGGGTTTCTGAGGGAAGCCTTCCAATATTT
NA	TRBJ2-5	NA	TRBV9	CASSVGGFQETQYF	TGTGCCAGCAGCGTAGGAGGATTTCAAGAGACCCAGTACTTC
NA	TRBJ1-1	NA	TRBV18	CASSPPTTGFAEAFF	TGTGCCAGCTCACCACCGACGACAGGTTTTGCTGAAGCTTTCTTT